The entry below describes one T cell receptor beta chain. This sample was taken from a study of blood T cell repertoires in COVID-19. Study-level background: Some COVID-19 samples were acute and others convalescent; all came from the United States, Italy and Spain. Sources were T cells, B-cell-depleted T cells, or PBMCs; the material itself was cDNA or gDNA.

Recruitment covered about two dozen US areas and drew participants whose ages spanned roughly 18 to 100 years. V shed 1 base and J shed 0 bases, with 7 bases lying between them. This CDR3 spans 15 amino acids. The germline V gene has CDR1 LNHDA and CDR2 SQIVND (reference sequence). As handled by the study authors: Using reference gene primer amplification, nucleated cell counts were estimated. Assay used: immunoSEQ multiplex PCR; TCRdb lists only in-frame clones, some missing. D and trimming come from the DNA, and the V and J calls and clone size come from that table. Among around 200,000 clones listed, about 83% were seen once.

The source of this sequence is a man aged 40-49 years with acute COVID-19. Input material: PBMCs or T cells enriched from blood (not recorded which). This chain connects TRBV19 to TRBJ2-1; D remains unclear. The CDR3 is CASSIGPGSYNEQFF. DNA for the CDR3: TGTGCCAGTAGTATAGGGCCGGGCTCCTACAATGAGCAGTTCTTC. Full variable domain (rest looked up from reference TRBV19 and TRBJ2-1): DGGITQSPKYLFRKEGQNVTLSCEQNLNHDAMYWYRQDPGQGLRLIYYSQIVNDFQKGDIAEGYSVSREKKESFPLTVTSAQKNPTAFYLCASSIGPGSYNEQFFGPGTRLTVL.